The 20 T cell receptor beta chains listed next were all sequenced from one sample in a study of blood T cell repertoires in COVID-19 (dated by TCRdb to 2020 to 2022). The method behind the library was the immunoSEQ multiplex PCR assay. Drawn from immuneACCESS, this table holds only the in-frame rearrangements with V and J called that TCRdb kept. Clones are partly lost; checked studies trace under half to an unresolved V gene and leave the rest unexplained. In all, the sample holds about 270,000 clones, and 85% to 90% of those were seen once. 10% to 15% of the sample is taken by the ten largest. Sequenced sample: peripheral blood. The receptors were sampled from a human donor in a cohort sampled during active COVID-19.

The CDR3 DNA follows: TGTGCCAGCAGTCGATTACTAGCAACTAATGAAAAACTGTTTTTT. Residues: CASSRLLATNEKLFF. V gene TRBV27 combines with J gene TRBJ1-4, with D uncertain. The germline V gene encodes CDR1 MNHEY and CDR2 SMNVEV (reference sequence). This CDR3 spans 15 amino acids. Trimming removed 5 bases from V and 0 bases from J, with 10 bases in between.

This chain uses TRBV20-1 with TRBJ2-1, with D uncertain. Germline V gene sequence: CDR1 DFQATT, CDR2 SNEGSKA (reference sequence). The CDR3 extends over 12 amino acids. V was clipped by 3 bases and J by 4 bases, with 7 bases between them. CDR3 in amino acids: CSASPLYNEQFF. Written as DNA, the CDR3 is TGCAGTGCTAGTCCCTTATACAATGAGCAGTTCTTC.

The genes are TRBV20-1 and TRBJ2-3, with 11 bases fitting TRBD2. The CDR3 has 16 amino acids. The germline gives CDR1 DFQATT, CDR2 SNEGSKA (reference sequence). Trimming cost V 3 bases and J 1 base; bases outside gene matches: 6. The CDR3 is CSASSLAGGGTDTQYF. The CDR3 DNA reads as TGCAGTGCTAGTAGCCTAGCGGGAGGTGGCACAGATACGCAGTATTTT.

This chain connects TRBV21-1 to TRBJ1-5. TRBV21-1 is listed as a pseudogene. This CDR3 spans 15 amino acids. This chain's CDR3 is CASSNGGESNQPQHF. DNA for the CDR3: TGTGCCAGCAGCAATGGGGGGGAGAGCAATCAGCCCCAGCATTTT.

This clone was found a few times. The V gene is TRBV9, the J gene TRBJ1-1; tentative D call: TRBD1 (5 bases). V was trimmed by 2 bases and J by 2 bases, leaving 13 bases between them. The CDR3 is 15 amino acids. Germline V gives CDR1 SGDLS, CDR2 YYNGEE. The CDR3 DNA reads TGTGCCAGCAGCGTTTCGTCTCAGGGTAACACTGAAGCTTTCTTT. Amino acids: CASSVSSQGNTEAFF. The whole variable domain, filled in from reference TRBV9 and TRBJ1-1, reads DSGVTQTPKHLITATGQRVTLRCSPRSGDLSVYWYQQSLDQGLQFLIQYYNGEERAKGNILERFSAQQFPDLHSELNLSSLELGDSALYFCASSVSSQGNTEAFFGQGTRLTVV.

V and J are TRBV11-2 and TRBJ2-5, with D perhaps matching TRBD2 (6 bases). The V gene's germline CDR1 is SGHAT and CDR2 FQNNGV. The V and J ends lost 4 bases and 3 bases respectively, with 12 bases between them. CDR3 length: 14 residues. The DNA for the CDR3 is TGTGCCAGCAGCTGGGGAGGACTCGAAGAGACCCAGTACTTC. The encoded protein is CASSWGGLEETQYF.

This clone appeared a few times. The CDR3 sequence: CASTTVGGAGYEAFF. As DNA, the CDR3 is TGTGCCAGCACTACAGTCGGAGGGGCTGGGTATGAAGCTTTCTTT. V is TRBV6-5 and J is TRBJ1-1; tentatively, D is TRBD1 (5 bases). The V gene lost 7 bases and the J gene lost 7 bases, with 22 bases spanning the gap. The CDR3 totals 15 residues. CDR1 and CDR2 from the germline V gene are MNHEY and SVGAGI.

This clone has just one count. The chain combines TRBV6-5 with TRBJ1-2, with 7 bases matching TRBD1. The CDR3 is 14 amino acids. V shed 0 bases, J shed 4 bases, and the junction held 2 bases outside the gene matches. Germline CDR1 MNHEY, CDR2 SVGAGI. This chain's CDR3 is CASSYSTGAYGYTF. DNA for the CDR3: TGTGCCAGCAGTTACTCCACAGGGGCCTATGGCTACACCTTC.

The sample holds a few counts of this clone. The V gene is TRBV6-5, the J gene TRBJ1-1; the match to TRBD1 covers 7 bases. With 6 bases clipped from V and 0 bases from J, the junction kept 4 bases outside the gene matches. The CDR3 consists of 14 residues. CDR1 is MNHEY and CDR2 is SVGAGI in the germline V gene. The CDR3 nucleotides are TGTGCCAGCAGGGGGACAGAGATGAACACTGAAGCTTTCTTT. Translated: CASRGTEMNTEAFF.

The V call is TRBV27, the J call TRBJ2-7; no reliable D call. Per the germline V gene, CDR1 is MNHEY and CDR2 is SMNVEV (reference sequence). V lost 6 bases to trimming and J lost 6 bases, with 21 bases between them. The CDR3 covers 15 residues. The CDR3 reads CASSPASSTLLEQYF. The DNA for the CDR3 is TGTGCCAGCAGCCCTGCGAGTAGTACCCTCCTCGAGCAGTACTTC.

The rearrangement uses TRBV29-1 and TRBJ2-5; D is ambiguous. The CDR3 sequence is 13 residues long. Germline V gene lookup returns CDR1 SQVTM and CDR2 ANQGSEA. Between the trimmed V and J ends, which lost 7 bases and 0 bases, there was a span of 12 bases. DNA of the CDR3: TGCAGCGCAGACTTAAGGTACCAAGAGACCCAGTACTTC. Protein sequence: CSADLRYQETQYF. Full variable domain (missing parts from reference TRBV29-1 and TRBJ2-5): SAVISQKPSRDICQRGTSLTIQCQVDSQVTMMFWYRQQPGQSLTLIATANQGSEATYESGFVIDKFPISRPNLTFSTLTVSNMSPEDSSIYLCSADLRYQETQYFGPGTRLLVL.

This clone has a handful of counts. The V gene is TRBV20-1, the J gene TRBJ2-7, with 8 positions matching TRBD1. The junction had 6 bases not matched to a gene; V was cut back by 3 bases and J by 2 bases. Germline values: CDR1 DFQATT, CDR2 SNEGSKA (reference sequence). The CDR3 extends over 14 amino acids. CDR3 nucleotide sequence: TGCAGTGCTAGTCAAGGACAGGGAGCCTACGAGCAGTACTTC. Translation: CSASQGQGAYEQYF.

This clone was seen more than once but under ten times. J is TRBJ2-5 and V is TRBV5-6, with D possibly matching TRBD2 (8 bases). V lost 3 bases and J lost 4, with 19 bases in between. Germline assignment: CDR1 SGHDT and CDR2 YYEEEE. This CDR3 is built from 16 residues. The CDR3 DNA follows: TGTGCCAGCAGCTGGCGCGGGACTAGGGGGCGAGAGACCCAGTACTTC. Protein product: CASSWRGTRGRETQYF.

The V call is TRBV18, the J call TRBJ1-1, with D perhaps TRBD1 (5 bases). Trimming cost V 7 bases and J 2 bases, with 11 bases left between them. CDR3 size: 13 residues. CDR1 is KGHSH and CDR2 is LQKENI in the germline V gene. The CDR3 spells CASCAGENTEAFF. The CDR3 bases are TGTGCCAGCTGCGCGGGGGAAAACACTGAAGCTTTCTTT.

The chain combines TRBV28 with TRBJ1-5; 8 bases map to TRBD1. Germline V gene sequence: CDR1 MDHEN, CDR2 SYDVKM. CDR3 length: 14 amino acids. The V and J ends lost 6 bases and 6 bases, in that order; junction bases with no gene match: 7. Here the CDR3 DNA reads TGTGCCAGCAGAGGAGGACAGGGTGCTCAGCCCCAGCATTTT. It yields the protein CASRGGQGAQPQHF.

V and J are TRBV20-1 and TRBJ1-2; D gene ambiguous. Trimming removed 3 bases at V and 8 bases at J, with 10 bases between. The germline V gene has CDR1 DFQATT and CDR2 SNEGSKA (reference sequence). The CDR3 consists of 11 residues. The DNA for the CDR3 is TGCAGTGCTAGTTCTCCAGGAGGCTACACCTTC. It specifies CSASSPGGYTF.

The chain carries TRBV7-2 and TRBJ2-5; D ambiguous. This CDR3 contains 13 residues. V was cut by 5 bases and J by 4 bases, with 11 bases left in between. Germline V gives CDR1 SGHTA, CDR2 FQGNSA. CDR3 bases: TGTGCCAGCAGCCCCCACCCGCGAGAGACCCAGTACTTC. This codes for CASSPHPRETQYF. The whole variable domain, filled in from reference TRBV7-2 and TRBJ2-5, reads GAGVSQSPSNKVTEKGKDVELRCDPISGHTALYWYRQSLGQGLEFLIYFQGNSAPDKSGLPSDRFSAERTGGSVSTLTIQRTQQEDSAVYLCASSPHPRETQYFGPGTRLLVL.

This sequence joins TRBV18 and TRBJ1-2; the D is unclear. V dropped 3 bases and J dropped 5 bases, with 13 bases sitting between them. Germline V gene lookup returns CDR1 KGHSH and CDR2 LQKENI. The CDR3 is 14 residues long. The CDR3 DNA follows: TGTGCCAGCTCACCGGGCAGCTCCCTATATGGCTACACCTTC. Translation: CASSPGSSLYGYTF.

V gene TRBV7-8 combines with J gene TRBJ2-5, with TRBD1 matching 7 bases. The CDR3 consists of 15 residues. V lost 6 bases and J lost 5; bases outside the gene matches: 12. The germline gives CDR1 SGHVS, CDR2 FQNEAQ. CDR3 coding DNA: TGTGCCAGCAGTTATAACAGGGGCTCAGCCGAGACCCAGTACTTC. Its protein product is CASSYNRGSAETQYF.

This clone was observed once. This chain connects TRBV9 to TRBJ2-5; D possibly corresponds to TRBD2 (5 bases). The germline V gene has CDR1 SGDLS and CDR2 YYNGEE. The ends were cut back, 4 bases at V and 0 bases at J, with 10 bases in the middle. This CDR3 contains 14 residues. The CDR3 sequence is CASSLRAYQETQYF. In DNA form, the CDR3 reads TGTGCCAGCAGCTTGCGGGCTTACCAAGAGACCCAGTACTTC.